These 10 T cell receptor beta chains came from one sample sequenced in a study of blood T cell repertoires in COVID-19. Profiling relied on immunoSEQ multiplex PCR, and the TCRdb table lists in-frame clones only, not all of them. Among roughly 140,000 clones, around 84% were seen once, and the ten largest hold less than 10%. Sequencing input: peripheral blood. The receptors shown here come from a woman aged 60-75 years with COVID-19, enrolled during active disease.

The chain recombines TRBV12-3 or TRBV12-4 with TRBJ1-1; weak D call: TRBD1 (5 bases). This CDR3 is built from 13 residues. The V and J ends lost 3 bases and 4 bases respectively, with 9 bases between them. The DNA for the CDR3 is TGTGCCAGCAGTTTCTCGGGGGGCACTGAAGCTTTCTTT. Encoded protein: CASSFSGGTEAFF.

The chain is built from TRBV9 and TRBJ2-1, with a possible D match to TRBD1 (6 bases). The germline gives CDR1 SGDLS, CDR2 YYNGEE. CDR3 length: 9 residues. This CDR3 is CGGHNEQFF. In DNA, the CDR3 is TGTGGGGGGCACAATGAGCAGTTCTTC.

This CDR3 reads CASNGWSARAGELFF. In nucleotides, the CDR3 is TGTGCCAGCAACGGGTGGTCAGCGAGGGCCGGGGAGCTGTTTTTT. This chain uses TRBV3-1 (or the pseudogene TRBV3-2) with TRBJ2-2; maybe TRBD2 (5 bases). This CDR3 comprises 15 residues. Germline CDR1 reads LGHDT; CDR2 reads YNNKEL (reference sequence). V was trimmed by 7 bases and J by 6 bases, leaving 18 bases between them.

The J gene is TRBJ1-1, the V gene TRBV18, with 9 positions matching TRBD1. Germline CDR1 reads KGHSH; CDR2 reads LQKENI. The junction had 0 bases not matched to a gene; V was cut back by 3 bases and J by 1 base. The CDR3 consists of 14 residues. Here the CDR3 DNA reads TGTGCCAGCTCACCGACAGGGGGGAACACTGAAGCTTTCTTT. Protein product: CASSPTGGNTEAFF.

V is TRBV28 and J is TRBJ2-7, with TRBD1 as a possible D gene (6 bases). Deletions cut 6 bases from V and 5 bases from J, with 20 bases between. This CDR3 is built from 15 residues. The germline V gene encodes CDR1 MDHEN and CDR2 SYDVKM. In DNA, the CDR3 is TGTGCCAGCAGGTCACAGGGTCCCCACACAAACGAGCAGTACTTC. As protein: CASRSQGPHTNEQYF.

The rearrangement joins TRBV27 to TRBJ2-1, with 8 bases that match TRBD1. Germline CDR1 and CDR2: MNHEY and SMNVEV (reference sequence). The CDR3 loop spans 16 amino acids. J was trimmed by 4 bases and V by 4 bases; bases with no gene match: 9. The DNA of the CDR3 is TGTGCCAGCAGTTCACCCACCGGGACAGGATACAATGAGCAGTTCTTC. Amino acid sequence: CASSSPTGTGYNEQFF.

The CDR3 spells CASSQGGGQGVQHF. In DNA, the CDR3 is TGTGCCAGCAGCCAAGGGGGGGGCCAGGGAGTCCAGCATTTT. The chain carries TRBV3-1 (or the pseudogene TRBV3-2) and TRBJ1-5, with D tentatively TRBD1 (6 bases). The CDR3 is 14 residues long. V was clipped by 1 base and J by 12 bases, with 16 bases between them. Per the germline V gene, CDR1 is LGHDT and CDR2 is YNNKEL (reference sequence).

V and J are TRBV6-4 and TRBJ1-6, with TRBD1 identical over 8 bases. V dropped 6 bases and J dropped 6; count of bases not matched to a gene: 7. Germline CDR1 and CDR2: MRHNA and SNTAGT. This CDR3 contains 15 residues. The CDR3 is CASSRFDRGNSPLHF. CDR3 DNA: TGTGCCAGCAGCCGCTTCGACAGGGGTAATTCACCCCTCCACTTT.

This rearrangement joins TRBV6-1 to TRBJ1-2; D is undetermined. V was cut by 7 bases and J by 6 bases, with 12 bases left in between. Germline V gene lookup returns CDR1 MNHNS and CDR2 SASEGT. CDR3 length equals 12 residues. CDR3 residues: CASTWAADGYTF. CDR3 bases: TGTGCCAGCACCTGGGCAGCCGATGGCTACACCTTC.

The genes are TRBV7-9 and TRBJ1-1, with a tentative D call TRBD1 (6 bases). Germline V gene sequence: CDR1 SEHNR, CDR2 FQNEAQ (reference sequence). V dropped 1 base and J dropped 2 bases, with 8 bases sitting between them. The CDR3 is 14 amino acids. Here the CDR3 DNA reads TGTGCCAGCAGCTTAGTCAGGGGTAACACTGAAGCTTTCTTT. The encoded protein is CASSLVRGNTEAFF.